This T cell receptor beta chain was obtained from a study of blood T cell repertoires in COVID-19. This CDR3 is built from 15 residues. J gave up 4 bases and V 3 bases, and 5 bases lay outside the gene matches. From germline, CDR1 is ENHRY and CDR2 SYGVKD. The table came from immunoSEQ multiplex PCR; TCRdb's copy has only in-frame clones and leaves some out. Of 150,000 to 200,000 clones in the sample, around 80% are singletons; the top ten hold around 19%. This clone is a singleton in its sample. This clonotype originated in a woman aged 80 or over with acute or convalescent COVID-19. The chain links TRBV10-3 to TRBJ1-2; 10 bases align to TRBD1. The sample comprised peripheral blood. In nucleotides, the CDR3 is TGTGCCATCAGTGACGGACAGGGGGGTAGCTATGGCTACACCTTC. Encoded protein: CAISDGQGGSYGYTF.